Below are 21 T cell receptor beta chains sequenced from a single sample in a study of shared clonotypes between healthy human individuals. The protocol was immunoSEQ multiplex PCR, while the TCRdb copy is restricted to in-frame clones and leaves out a portion. The table lists roughly 520,000 clones, roughly 95% of them singletons. The material sequenced was naive CD4+ T cells sorted from blood. The sample's subset: CD45RA+ positively selected. The receptors originated from a woman in her 30s in good health.

A single count supports this clone. This rearrangement joins TRBV5-1 to TRBJ1-1; the D gene is possibly TRBD1 (5 bases). There are 17 residues in the CDR3. Germline-derived CDR1 and CDR2 are SGHRS and YFSETQ. The V and J ends lost 4 bases and 1 base respectively, with 20 bases between them. The DNA of the CDR3 is TGCGCCAGCAGCCCTTATTATCGATTCACAGGGAACACTGAAGCTTTCTTT. This codes for CASSPYYRFTGNTEAFF.

The V gene is TRBV18, the J gene TRBJ1-1, with D possibly being TRBD1 (6 bases). The CDR3 runs to 15 residues. V was cut by 0 bases and J by 1 base, with 9 bases left in between. Germline loops: CDR1 KGHSH, CDR2 LQKENI. The CDR3 sequence: CASSPPSGQNTEAFF. The CDR3 nucleotides are TGTGCCAGCTCACCACCGTCGGGACAGAACACTGAAGCTTTCTTT.

The chain uses TRBV4-2 and TRBJ2-3, with D possibly TRBD1 on 6 matching bases. The germline V gene encodes CDR1 LGHNA and CDR2 YNFKEQ. The CDR3 has 16 residues. V was clipped by 0 bases and J by 6 bases, with 16 bases between them. The CDR3 DNA reads as TGTGCCAGCAGCCAAGATCAGAGGGGGAGTAGGGATACGCAGTATTTT. It translates to CASSQDQRGSRDTQYF.

This chain links TRBV18 with TRBJ2-7, with TRBD1 as a possible D gene (5 bases). Germline V gene data show CDR1 as KGHSH and CDR2 as LQKENI. CDR3 length equals 14 residues. V was shortened by 1 base and J by 2 bases, with 9 bases between the two germline ends. For the CDR3, the DNA is TGTGCCAGCTCACCACAAGGGGAACCCTACGAGCAGTACTTC. Protein: CASSPQGEPYEQYF.

The chain joins TRBV6-5 to TRBJ1-1, with TRBD1 identical over 9 bases. CDR1 and CDR2 (germline): MNHEY, SVGAGI. J gave up 0 bases and V 8 bases, and 7 bases lay outside the gene matches. The length of the CDR3 is 15 residues. CDR3 residues: CASGQGSPMNTEAFF. DNA for the CDR3: TGTGCCAGCGGACAGGGGTCTCCGATGAACACTGAAGCTTTCTTT.

This chain joins TRBV7-6 and TRBJ2-6, with D hard to call. Germline V gene data show CDR1 as SGHVS and CDR2 as FNYEAQ. V dropped 6 bases and J dropped 2 bases, with 8 bases sitting between them. The CDR3 runs to 14 residues. CDR3 loop: CASRATPGANVLTF. The CDR3 DNA sequence: TGTGCCAGCAGAGCCACTCCTGGGGCCAACGTCCTGACTTTC. Looking up the rest from reference TRBV7-6 and TRBJ2-6 gives the full variable domain: GAGVSQSPRYKVTKRGQDVALRCDPISGHVSLYWYRQALGQGPEFLTYFNYEAQQDKSGLPNDRFSAERPEGSISTLTIQRTEQRDSAMYRCASRATPGANVLTFGAGSRLTVL.

The chain has TRBV9 and TRBJ2-1, with D unresolved. The CDR3 covers 11 residues. Trimming took off 4 bases at V and 7 bases at J, with 6 bases between the two ends. CDR1 SGDLS and CDR2 YYNGEE come from the germline V gene. For the CDR3, the DNA is TGTGCCAGCAGCTCCAATAATGAGCAGTTCTTC. Protein: CASSSNNEQFF.

This clone has a single count. The chain recombines TRBV19 with TRBJ1-2; 10 bases fit TRBD1. Germline trimming cut 4 bases from V and 2 bases from J; bases unmatched to any gene: 1. The CDR3 totals 14 residues. The germline CDR1 and CDR2 sequences are LNHDA and SQIVND (reference sequence). CDR3 sequence (DNA): TGTGCCAGTAGTACGGGACAGGGGAACTATGGCTACACCTTC. This translates into CASSTGQGNYGYTF. Full variable domain (missing parts from reference TRBV19 and TRBJ1-2): DGGITQSPKYLFRKEGQNVTLSCEQNLNHDAMYWYRQDPGQGLRLIYYSQIVNDFQKGDIAEGYSVSREKKESFPLTVTSAQKNPTAFYLCASSTGQGNYGYTFGSGTRLTVV.

In its sample, this clone was seen once. The rearrangement uses TRBV30 and TRBJ1-2; tentatively, D is TRBD1 (5 bases). V lost 1 base and J 2 bases, leaving 14 bases between the germline ends. This CDR3 has 15 residues. CDR1 and CDR2 from the germline V gene are GTSNPN and SVGIG (reference sequence). CDR3 nucleotide sequence: TGTGCCTGGAGTGCCGGGGAGGGACGGAACTATGGCTACACCTTC. The encoded protein is CAWSAGEGRNYGYTF.

The chain links TRBV11-2 to TRBJ2-5, with 8 nucleotides matching TRBD2. After removal of 3 bases from V and 1 base from J, the junction contained 13 bases not matched to a gene. Germline CDR1 reads SGHAT; CDR2 reads FQNNGV. The CDR3 runs 18 residues. CDR3 DNA sequence: TGTGCCAGCAGCTTTCACGTTTCCGGGAGGGTATTCCAAGAGACCCAGTACTTC. Its translation is CASSFHVSGRVFQETQYF.

This clone was recorded a few times. Within the sample, other DNA sequences also encode this same CDR3. The CDR3 nucleotides read TGTGCCAGCAGTTTATCCTCCTACGAGCAGTACTTC. This sequence encodes CASSLSSYEQYF. The genes are TRBV28 and TRBJ2-7; D is unresolved. This CDR3 contains 12 residues. The germline V gene has CDR1 MDHEN and CDR2 SYDVKM. V was clipped by 1 base and J by 0 bases, with 1 base between them. Using reference TRBV28 and TRBJ2-7 for the parts outside the CDR3, the full variable domain is DVKVTQSSRYLVKRTGEKVFLECVQDMDHENMFWYRQDPGLGLRLIYFSYDVKMKEKGDIPEGYSVSREKKERFSLILESASTNQTSMYLCASSLSSYEQYFGPGTRLTVT.

Here the CDR3 DNA reads TGTGCCAGCAGGGGCAGGGTCTCCACAGATACGCAGTATTTT. It is translated as CASRGRVSTDTQYF. The chain joins TRBV6-1 to TRBJ2-3, with a weak D call TRBD1 (5 bases). CDR1 is MNHNS and CDR2 is SASEGT in the germline V gene. V dropped 6 bases and J dropped 2 bases, with 12 bases sitting between them. The CDR3 has 14 amino acids.

This chain joins TRBV5-1 and TRBJ1-4; D might be TRBD1 (5 bases). The CDR3 runs 16 residues. V lost 4 bases to trimming and J lost 3 bases, with 16 bases between them. Germline loops: CDR1 SGHRS, CDR2 YFSETQ. The CDR3 region is CASSLGMGTANEKLFF. The CDR3 DNA sequence: TGCGCCAGCAGCCTGGGGATGGGGACTGCTAATGAAAAACTGTTTTTT. The full variable domain, completed using reference TRBV5-1 and TRBJ1-4, is KAGVTQTPRYLIKTRGQQVTLSCSPISGHRSVSWYQQTPGQGLQFLFEYFSETQRNKGNFPGRFSGRQFSNSRSEMNVSTLELGDSALYLCASSLGMGTANEKLFFGSGTQLSVL.

The J gene is TRBJ2-1, the V gene TRBV2; 7 bases are shared with TRBD2. Trimming cost V 8 bases and J 1 base; bases outside gene matches: 11. The CDR3 spans 16 residues. CDR1 SNHLY and CDR2 FYNNEI come from the germline V gene. The CDR3 DNA reads as TGTGCCAGCTCTAGAGCTGGCGGGAGTTCCTACAATGAGCAGTTCTTC. Translated, it gives CASSRAGGSSYNEQFF.

V and J are TRBV28 and TRBJ2-1; TRBD1 matches at 8 bases. The CDR3 spans 16 residues. Germline lookup yields CDR1 MDHEN and CDR2 SYDVKM. The trim removed 4 bases at V and 4 bases at J, leaving 9 bases unmatched. DNA of the CDR3: TGTGCCAGCAGTTCCGCCGGGACAGGAGCTTACAATGAGCAGTTCTTC. This encodes CASSSAGTGAYNEQFF.

This clone has only one observation. CDR3 loop: CASSQTGIYGYTF. The CDR3 DNA is TGTGCCAGCAGCCAAACCGGGATCTATGGCTACACCTTC. The chain recombines TRBV7-9 with TRBJ1-2; D gene uncertain. The CDR3 extends over 13 amino acids. CDR1 SEHNR and CDR2 FQNEAQ come from the germline V gene (reference sequence). V dropped 5 bases and J dropped 4 bases, with 11 bases sitting between them.

V is TRBV9 and J is TRBJ2-4; D is possibly TRBD1 (5 bases). This CDR3 is 16 amino acids long. From germline, CDR1 is SGDLS and CDR2 YYNGEE. Trimming removed 0 bases from V and 5 bases from J, with 15 bases in between. The CDR3 DNA follows: TGTGCCAGCAGCGTAGGGGGCACCGCTGGGGAAAACATTCAGTACTTC. Residues: CASSVGGTAGENIQYF.

The chain has TRBV5-1 and TRBJ2-2; the match to TRBD1 covers 7 bases. This CDR3 has 16 amino acids. V gave up 0 bases and J gave up 0 bases; unmatched junction bases: 2. Germline lookup yields CDR1 SGHRS and CDR2 YFSETQ. Here the CDR3 reads CASSLVGGANTGELFF. The CDR3 nucleotides are TGCGCCAGCAGCTTGGTAGGGGGCGCGAACACCGGGGAGCTGTTTTTT.

In its sample, this clone was seen once. V usage is TRBV13 and J usage is TRBJ2-5, with 7 positions matching TRBD2. The end of the DNA aligns better with TRBJ2-7, so the J call may be wrong. In germline, CDR1 is PRHDT, CDR2 FYEKMQ (reference sequence). The CDR3 totals 13 residues. The CDR3 DNA reads as TGTGCCAGCAGCACCCGGACTAGCTACGAGCAGTACTTC. It encodes CASSTRTSYEQYF.

J is TRBJ1-2 and V is TRBV28; possibly TRBD1 for D (6 bases). The CDR3 covers 14 residues. Trimming pared 7 bases from V and 3 bases from J, leaving 15 bases between. CDR1 and CDR2 (germline): MDHEN, SYDVKM. For the CDR3, the DNA is TGTGCCAGCACCCCCGCAGGGGACGACTATGGCTACACCTTC. As protein: CASTPAGDDYGYTF.

The chain couples TRBV5-4 to TRBJ2-2; D possibly corresponds to TRBD1 (6 bases). The ends were cut back, 4 bases at V and 1 base at J, with 14 bases in the middle. This CDR3 comprises 16 residues. CDR1 SGHNT and CDR2 YYREEE come from the germline V gene (reference sequence). CDR3 sequence (DNA): TGTGCCAGCAGCAAGACAGGCCGACTGAACACCGGGGAGCTGTTTTTT. It yields the protein CASSKTGRLNTGELFF.